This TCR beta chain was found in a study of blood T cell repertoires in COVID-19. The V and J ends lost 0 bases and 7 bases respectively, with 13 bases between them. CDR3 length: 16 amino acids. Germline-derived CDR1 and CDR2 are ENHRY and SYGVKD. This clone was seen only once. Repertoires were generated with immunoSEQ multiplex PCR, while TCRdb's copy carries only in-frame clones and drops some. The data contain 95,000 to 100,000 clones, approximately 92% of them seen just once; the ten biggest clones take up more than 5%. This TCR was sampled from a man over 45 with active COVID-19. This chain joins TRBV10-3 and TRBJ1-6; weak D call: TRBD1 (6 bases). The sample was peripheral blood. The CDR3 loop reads CAISESVTGENSPLHF. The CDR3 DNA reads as TGTGCCATCAGTGAGTCGGTGACAGGAGAAAATTCACCCCTCCACTTT.